This T cell receptor beta chain came from a study of CD8 T cells in ankylosing spondylitis. Overall study results and limits: Apparently characteristic of ankylosing spondylitis blood was a TCR beta motif (eight highly homologous variants).

Each CDR3 protein is one row after TCRdb ran MiXCR on the 5' RACE reads. The sample lists more than 600,000 distinct CDR3 sequences; roughly 20% were seen once. This clonotype was counted a few times. Its antigen is unidentified. Trimming left V 5 bases short and J 0 bases short, with 11 bases between. This CDR3 has 14 residues. CDR1 and CDR2 (germline): GTSNPN, SVGIG (reference sequence). The chain links TRBV30 to TRBJ2-1; D is undetermined. The source material was blood, either unsorted or a sorted T cell fraction (not recorded which). The origin of this receptor is a male donor with ankylosing spondylitis. For the CDR3, the DNA is TGTGCCTGGGAAAGCGCTAGCTCCTACAATGAGCAGTTCTTC. Residues: CAWESASSYNEQFF.